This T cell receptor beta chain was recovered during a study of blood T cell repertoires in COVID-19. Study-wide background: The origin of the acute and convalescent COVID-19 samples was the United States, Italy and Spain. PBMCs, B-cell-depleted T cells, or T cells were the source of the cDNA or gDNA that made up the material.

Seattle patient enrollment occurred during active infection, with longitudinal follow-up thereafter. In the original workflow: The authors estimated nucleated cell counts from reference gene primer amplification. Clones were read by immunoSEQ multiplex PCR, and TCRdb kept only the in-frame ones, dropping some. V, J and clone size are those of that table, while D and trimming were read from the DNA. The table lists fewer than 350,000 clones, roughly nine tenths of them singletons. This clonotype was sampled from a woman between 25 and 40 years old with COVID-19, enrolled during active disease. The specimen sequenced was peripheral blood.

For the CDR3, the DNA is TGTGCCAGCAGCATAGACACAGGGTCTGGGGCCAACGTCCTGACTTTC. Residues: CASSIDTGSGANVLTF. This sequence joins TRBV7-9 and TRBJ2-6, with a weak D call TRBD1 (6 bases). This CDR3 contains 16 residues. Trimming stripped 5 bases from V and 1 base from J, with 12 bases between. Germline V lookup: CDR1 SEHNR, CDR2 FQNEAQ (reference sequence).